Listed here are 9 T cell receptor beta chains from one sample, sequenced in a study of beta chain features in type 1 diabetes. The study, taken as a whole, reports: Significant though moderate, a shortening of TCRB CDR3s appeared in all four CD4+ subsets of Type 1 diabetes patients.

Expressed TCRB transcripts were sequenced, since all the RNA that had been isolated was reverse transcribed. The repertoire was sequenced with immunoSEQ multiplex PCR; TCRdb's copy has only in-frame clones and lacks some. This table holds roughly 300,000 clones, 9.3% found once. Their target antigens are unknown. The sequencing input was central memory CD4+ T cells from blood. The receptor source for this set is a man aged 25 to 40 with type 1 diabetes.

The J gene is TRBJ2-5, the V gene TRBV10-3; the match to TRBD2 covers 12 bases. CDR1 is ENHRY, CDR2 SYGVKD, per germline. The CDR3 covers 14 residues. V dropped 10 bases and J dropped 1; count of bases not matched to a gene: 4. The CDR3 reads CATTSGGTQETQYF. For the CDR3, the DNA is TGTGCCACAACTAGCGGGGGGACCCAAGAGACCCAGTACTTC.

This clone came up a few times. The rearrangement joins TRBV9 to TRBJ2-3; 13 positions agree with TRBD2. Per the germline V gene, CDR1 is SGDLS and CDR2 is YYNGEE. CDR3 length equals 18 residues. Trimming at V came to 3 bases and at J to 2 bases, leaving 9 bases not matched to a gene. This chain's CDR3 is CASSATSGGAYYTDTQYF. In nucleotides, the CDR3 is TGTGCCAGCAGCGCCACTAGCGGGGGGGCCTATTACACAGATACGCAGTATTTT.

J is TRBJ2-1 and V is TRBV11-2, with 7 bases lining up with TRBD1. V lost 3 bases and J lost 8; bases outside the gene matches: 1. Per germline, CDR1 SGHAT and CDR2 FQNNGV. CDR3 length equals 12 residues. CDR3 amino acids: CASSFTGDEQFF. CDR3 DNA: TGTGCCAGCAGCTTCACAGGGGATGAGCAGTTCTTC. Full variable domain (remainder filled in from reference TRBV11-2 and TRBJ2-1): EAGVAQSPRYKIIEKRQSVAFWCNPISGHATLYWYQQILGQGPKLLIQFQNNGVVDDSQLPKDRFSAERLKGVDSTLKIQPAKLEDSAVYLCASSFTGDEQFFGPGTRLTVL.

CDR3 sequence: CASSEAIESPLHF. The CDR3 bases are TGTGCCAGCAGTGAAGCGATCGAATCACCCCTCCACTTT. The chain combines TRBV2 with TRBJ1-6, with D unresolved. The CDR3 length is 13 residues. Trimming took off 0 bases at V and 10 bases at J, with 7 bases between the two ends. The germline CDR1 and CDR2 sequences are SNHLY and FYNNEI.

The CDR3: CASSLRDNWEQYF. CDR3 sequence (DNA): TGCGCCAGCAGCTTGAGAGACAATTGGGAGCAGTACTTC. The genes are TRBV5-1 and TRBJ2-7; D unclear. V gave up 1 base and J gave up 7 bases, with 12 bases separating them. Germline CDR1 reads SGHRS; CDR2 reads YFSETQ. The CDR3 totals 13 residues.

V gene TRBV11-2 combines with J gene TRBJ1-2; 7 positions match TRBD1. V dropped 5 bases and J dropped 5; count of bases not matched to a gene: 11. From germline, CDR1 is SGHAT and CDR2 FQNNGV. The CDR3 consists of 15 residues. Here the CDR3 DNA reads TGTGCCAGCAGCGCCTTAACAGGGGAGAGGTATGGCTACACCTTC. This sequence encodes CASSALTGERYGYTF.

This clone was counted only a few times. The CDR3 DNA follows: TGTGCCAGCAGTCCAGGACAGGGGAGTGGAGATACGCAGTATTTT. Amino acids: CASSPGQGSGDTQYF. This chain connects TRBV5-4 to TRBJ2-3; 9 bases fit TRBD1. The germline V gene has CDR1 SGHNT and CDR2 YYREEE (reference sequence). The CDR3 runs to 15 residues. V dropped 5 bases and J dropped 5; count of bases not matched to a gene: 9.

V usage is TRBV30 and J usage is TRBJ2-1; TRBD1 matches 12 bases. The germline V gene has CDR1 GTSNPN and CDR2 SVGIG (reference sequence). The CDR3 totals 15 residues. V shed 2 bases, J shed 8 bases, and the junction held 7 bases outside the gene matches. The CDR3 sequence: CAWSSGTGGGDEQFF. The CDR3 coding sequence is TGTGCCTGGAGTTCCGGGACAGGGGGCGGCGATGAGCAGTTCTTC.

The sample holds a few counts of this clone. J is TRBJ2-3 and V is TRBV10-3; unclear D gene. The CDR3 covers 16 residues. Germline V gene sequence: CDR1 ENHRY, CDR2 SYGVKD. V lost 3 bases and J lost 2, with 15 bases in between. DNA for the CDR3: TGTGCCATCAGTGACAGTGGCGGCGCATTCACAGATACGCAGTATTTT. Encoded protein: CAISDSGGAFTDTQYF.